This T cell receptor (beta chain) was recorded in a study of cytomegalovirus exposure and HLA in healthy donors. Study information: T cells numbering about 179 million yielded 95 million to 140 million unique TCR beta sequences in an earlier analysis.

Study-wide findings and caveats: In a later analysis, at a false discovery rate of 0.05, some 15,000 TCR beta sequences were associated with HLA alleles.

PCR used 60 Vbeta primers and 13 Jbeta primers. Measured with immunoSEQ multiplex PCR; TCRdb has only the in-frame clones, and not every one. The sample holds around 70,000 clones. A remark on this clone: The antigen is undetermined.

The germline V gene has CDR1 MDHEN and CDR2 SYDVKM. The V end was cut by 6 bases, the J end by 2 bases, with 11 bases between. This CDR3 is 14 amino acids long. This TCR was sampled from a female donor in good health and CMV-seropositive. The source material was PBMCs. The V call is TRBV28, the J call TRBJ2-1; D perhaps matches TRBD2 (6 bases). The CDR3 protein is CASSGRGTYNEQFF. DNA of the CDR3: TGTGCCAGCAGCGGACGGGGGACCTACAATGAGCAGTTCTTC.